Detailed here is one T cell receptor beta chain. Its target is unknown. Data came from immunoSEQ multiplex PCR; TCRdb stores just in-frame clones and leaves some out. The sample lists approximately 1,300 clones, less than 45% occurring once. These data belong to a study of PD-L1 blockade in urothelial cancer. The junction had 14 bases not matched to a gene; V was cut back by 4 bases and J by 5 bases. In germline, CDR1 is SGHNT, CDR2 YENEEA. The CDR3 runs 18 residues. Regarding the study as a whole: Patients showing durable benefit displayed a greater abundance of tumor-infiltrating T lymphocytes.

The input for sequencing was tumor tissue, taken before atezolizumab (anti-PD-L1) treatment. V usage is TRBV11-3 and J usage is TRBJ2-2; TRBD1 agrees at 9 bases. The receptor was isolated from a man aged 60 to 69 with urothelial cancer. This CDR3 is CASSSTGTGSGRTGELFF. The CDR3 coding sequence is TGTGCCAGCAGCTCCACCGGGACAGGGAGTGGTAGAACCGGGGAGCTGTTTTTT.